Given below is one T cell receptor (beta chain) in context. Its antigen is not identified. Sequenced by immunoSEQ multiplex PCR; TCRdb stores in-frame clones only, minus some. The data hold about 99,000 clones, with 93% observed a single time. This CDR3 comprises 20 residues. This specimen belongs to a study of T cell responses to AZD1222 COVID-19 vaccine. Findings of the study overall: Possibly, clonal diversity was underestimated; donors were largely white British and included more females.

Sequenced material: peripheral blood, taken on day 0 of AZD1222 vaccination. This sequence was found in an adult in good health. The V gene is TRBV12-2, the J gene TRBJ2-3; the DNA was not compared with TRBD1, the D call given in the table. TRBV12-2 has pseudogene status. The CDR3 protein is CASRLAKKPNRDRGTDTQYF. CDR3 nucleotides: TGTGCAAGTCGCTTAGCGAAGAAGCCAAACCGGGACAGGGGCACAGATACGCAGTATTTT.